This T cell receptor beta chain is drawn from a study of blood T cell repertoires in COVID-19. For the study at large: Sites in the United States, Italy and Spain provided acute and convalescent COVID-19 samples. In each case, the material was cDNA or gDNA derived from T cells, B-cell-depleted T cells, or PBMCs.

Data came from immunoSEQ multiplex PCR; TCRdb stores just in-frame clones and leaves some out. The sample carries some 250,000 clones, approximately 88% recorded once. Input material: peripheral blood. The sequence was obtained from a woman aged 25 to 39 with acute or convalescent COVID-19.

The DNA for the CDR3 is TGTGCCAGCAGACAGGAAGGGACTAACTATGGCTACACCTTC. Translated: CASRQEGTNYGYTF. The genes are TRBV2 and TRBJ1-2, with D tentatively TRBD1 (5 bases). Trimming cost V 6 bases and J 0 bases, with 11 bases left between them. This CDR3 has 14 residues. Germline assignment: CDR1 SNHLY and CDR2 FYNNEI.